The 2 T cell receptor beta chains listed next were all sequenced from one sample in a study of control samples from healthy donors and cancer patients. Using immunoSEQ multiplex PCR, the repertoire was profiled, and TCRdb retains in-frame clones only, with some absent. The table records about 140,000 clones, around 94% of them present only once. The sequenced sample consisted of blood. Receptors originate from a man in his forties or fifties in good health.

CDR3 nucleotides: TGTGCCAGCAGCCAAGGCAGACAATCTGAAGCTTTCTTT. Encoded protein: CASSQGRQSEAFF. This chain links TRBV3-1 (or the pseudogene TRBV3-2) with TRBJ1-1; D gene uncertain. Per the germline V gene, CDR1 is LGHDT and CDR2 is YNNKEL (reference sequence). This CDR3 has 13 residues. Trimming removed 1 base from V and 6 bases from J, with 9 bases in between.

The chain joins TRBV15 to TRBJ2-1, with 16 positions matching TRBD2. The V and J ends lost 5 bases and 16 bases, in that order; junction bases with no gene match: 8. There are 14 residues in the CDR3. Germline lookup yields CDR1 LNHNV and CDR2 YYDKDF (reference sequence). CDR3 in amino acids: CATSGGTSGGAYFF. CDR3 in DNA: TGTGCCACCAGCGGAGGGACTAGCGGGGGGGCTTACTTCTTC.